These 9 T cell receptor beta chains originate from one sample sequenced in a study of T cells after yellow fever vaccination. TCRdb ran MiXCR on the 5' RACE reads and lists one entry per CDR3 protein. This table holds a few hundred thousand distinct CDR3 sequences, about 3.5% found once. The sample in question was PBMCs, obtained on the day of the yellow fever booster vaccination. The receptor source for this set is a man aged 18-30 years who received the YFV17D yellow fever vaccine.

In its sample, this clonotype was seen many times. The chain is built from TRBV7-6 and TRBJ2-5, with a possible D match to TRBD1 (5 bases). Between the trimmed V and J ends, which lost 2 bases and 1 base, there was a span of 8 bases. The CDR3 length is 14 residues. Germline CDR1 reads SGHVS; CDR2 reads FNYEAQ. The CDR3, as DNA: TGTGCCAGCAGCTTATGGGGCAGCCAAGAGACCCAGTACTTC. Protein sequence: CASSLWGSQETQYF.

The J gene is TRBJ1-5, the V gene TRBV7-2; the D gene is possibly TRBD1 (5 bases). This CDR3 spans 16 amino acids. The ends were cut back, 1 base at V and 0 bases at J, with 10 bases in the middle. Germline-derived CDR1 and CDR2 are SGHTA and FQGNSA. The CDR3, as DNA: TGTGCCAGCAGCTTAGGTAGGGACTATAGCAATCAGCCCCAGCATTTT. It codes for CASSLGRDYSNQPQHF.

J is TRBJ2-3 and V is TRBV5-1, with 9 bases fitting TRBD1. V dropped 4 bases and J dropped 2; count of bases not matched to a gene: 11. The CDR3 runs 17 residues. Germline-derived CDR1 and CDR2 are SGHRS and YFSETQ. DNA for the CDR3: TGCGCCAGCAGCGGGACAGGGACCTTCTATGACACAGATACGCAGTATTTT. It encodes CASSGTGTFYDTDTQYF.

This clonotype appeared many times. The chain couples TRBV7-9 to TRBJ2-7; D is undetermined. V lost 4 bases to trimming and J lost 0 bases, with 7 bases between them. This CDR3 comprises 13 residues. CDR1 SEHNR and CDR2 FQNEAQ come from the germline V gene (reference sequence). CDR3: CASSYPGSYEQYF. The CDR3 DNA follows: TGTGCCAGCAGCTACCCCGGCTCCTACGAGCAGTACTTC.

The chain combines TRBV6-5 with TRBJ1-6, with 7 bases identical to TRBD1. The CDR3 has 17 amino acids. CDR1 MNHEY and CDR2 SVGAGI come from the germline V gene. V lost 2 bases, J lost 8 bases, and 12 bases stayed unmatched. DNA of the CDR3: TGTGCCAGCAGTTACCTAACAGGGGCCCCTCTCCATTCACCCCTCCACTTT. Its translation: CASSYLTGAPLHSPLHF.

This clonotype occurred many times. This chain uses TRBV7-2 with TRBJ2-5, with TRBD1 as a possible D gene (5 bases). The CDR3 sequence is 13 residues long. The germline V and J ends were trimmed by 1 base and 7 bases, with 10 bases remaining between them. The germline V gene encodes CDR1 SGHTA and CDR2 FQGNSA. The CDR3 reads CASSLEGQGTQYF. CDR3 sequence (DNA): TGTGCCAGCAGCTTAGAGGGCCAGGGGACCCAGTACTTC.

In this sample, this clonotype turned up many times. The DNA of the CDR3 is TGTGCCAGCAGCAATAGTGGGGCCAAGTCCTACAATGAGCAGTTCTTC. Translation: CASSNSGAKSYNEQFF. The chain recombines TRBV6-5 with TRBJ2-1; D might be TRBD1 (5 bases). CDR3 length: 16 residues. V lost 6 bases, J lost 1 base, and 16 bases lay in between. The V gene's germline CDR1 is MNHEY and CDR2 SVGAGI.

This clonotype came up many times. This rearrangement joins TRBV5-1 to TRBJ2-1; possibly TRBD2 for D (6 bases). Trimming took 4 bases from V and 7 from J, leaving 18 bases between them. The CDR3 has 15 amino acids. Germline V gene lookup returns CDR1 SGHRS and CDR2 YFSETQ. The CDR3 nucleotides read TGCGCCAGCAGCGTGGGACTCGACCCTTGGAATGAGCAGTTCTTC. It translates to CASSVGLDPWNEQFF.

The sample holds many counts of this clonotype. The chain recombines TRBV4-2 with TRBJ2-3, with D possibly TRBD2 on 5 matching bases. The CDR3 has 14 amino acids. The germline V and J ends were trimmed by 4 bases and 6 bases, with 14 bases remaining between them. Germline CDR1 LGHNA, CDR2 YNFKEQ. In nucleotides, the CDR3 is TGTGCCAGCAGCCCCCGGCCGGGGTTCGATACGCAGTATTTT. The encoded protein is CASSPRPGFDTQYF.